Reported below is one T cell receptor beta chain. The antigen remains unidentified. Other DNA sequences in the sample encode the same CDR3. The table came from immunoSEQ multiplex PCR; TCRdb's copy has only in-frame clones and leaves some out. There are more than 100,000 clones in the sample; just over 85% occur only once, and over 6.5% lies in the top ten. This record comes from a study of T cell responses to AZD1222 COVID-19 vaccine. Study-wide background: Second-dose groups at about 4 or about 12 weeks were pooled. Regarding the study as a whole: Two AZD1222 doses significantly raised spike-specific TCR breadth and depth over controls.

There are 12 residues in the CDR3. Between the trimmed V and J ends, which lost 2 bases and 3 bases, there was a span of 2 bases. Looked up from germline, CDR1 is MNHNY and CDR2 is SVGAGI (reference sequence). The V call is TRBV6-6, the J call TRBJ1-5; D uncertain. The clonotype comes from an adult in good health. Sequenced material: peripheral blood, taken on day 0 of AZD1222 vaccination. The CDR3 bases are TGTGCCAGCAGTTACGTCAATCAGCCCCAGCATTTT. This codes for CASSYVNQPQHF.